This T cell receptor (beta chain) was obtained from a study of shared clonotypes between healthy human individuals. Study-wide results and limits: In contrast to clonotypes shared by all four donors, non-shared clonotypes had lower generation probabilities.

Notes on this clone: Its antigen is not identified.

Method: immunoSEQ multiplex PCR; TCRdb's copy keeps in-frame clones and lacks some. The sample consists of about 190,000 clones, 66% of them appearing once. Trimming removed 5 bases from V and 2 bases from J, with 27 bases in between. From germline, CDR1 is SGHVS and CDR2 FQNEAQ. The CDR3 has 19 amino acids. The chain is built from TRBV7-8 and TRBJ1-1; no clear D gene. The sequencing input was memory CD4+ T cells sorted from blood. Subset in this sample: CD45RA-negative fraction. The source is a man aged 25 to 40 in good health. The CDR3 here is CASSPSVFRERGRNTEAFF. The CDR3 DNA follows: TGTGCCAGCAGCCCCTCCGTGTTTCGGGAGCGAGGAAGAAACACTGAAGCTTTCTTT.